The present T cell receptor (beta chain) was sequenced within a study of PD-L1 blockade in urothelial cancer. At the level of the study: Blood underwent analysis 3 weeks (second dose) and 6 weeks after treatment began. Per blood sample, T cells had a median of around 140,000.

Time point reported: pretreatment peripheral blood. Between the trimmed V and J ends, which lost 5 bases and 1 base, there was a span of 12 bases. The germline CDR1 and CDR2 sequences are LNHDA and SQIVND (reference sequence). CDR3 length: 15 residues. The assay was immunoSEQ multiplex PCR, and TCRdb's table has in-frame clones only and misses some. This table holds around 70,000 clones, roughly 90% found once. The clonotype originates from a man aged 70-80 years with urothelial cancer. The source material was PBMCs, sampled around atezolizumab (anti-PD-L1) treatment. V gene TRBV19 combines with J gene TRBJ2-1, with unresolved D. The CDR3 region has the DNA TGTGCCAGTAGTGAGACGGAGTGGTCCTACAATGAGCAGTTCTTC. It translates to CASSETEWSYNEQFF.